This T cell receptor (beta chain) was identified during a study of T cell responses to AZD1222 COVID-19 vaccine. CDR3 length: 14 amino acids. Losses at the gene ends were 10 bases for V and 2 bases for J; bases not matched to a gene: 9. Germline V CDR1 and CDR2: MNHEY, SMNVEV (reference sequence). Assay used: immunoSEQ multiplex PCR; TCRdb lists only in-frame clones, some missing. This table has some 64,000 clones, about 90% appearing once. The sequencing here drew on peripheral blood, taken on day 0 of AZD1222 vaccination. The sequence was obtained from an adult in good health. The rearrangement links TRBV27 to TRBJ2-3; TRBD1 matches at 7 bases. In nucleotides, the CDR3 is TGTGCCACCAGACAGGGAAGAAACACAGATACGCAGTATTTT. Translation: CATRQGRNTDTQYF.